The 29 T cell receptor beta chains below all came from one sample that was sequenced in a study of cytomegalovirus exposure and HLA in healthy donors. Researchers ran the PCR with 60 Vbeta and 13 Jbeta primers. Sequencing used immunoSEQ multiplex PCR; TCRdb keeps in-frame clones, though not all of them. The sample has under 200,000 clones, 79% seen once. The sample consisted of PBMCs. Receptors were obtained from a male donor in good health and CMV-seropositive.

As DNA, the CDR3 is TGTGCAAGTCGCTTAGCGCTGTCGAACGAGAGTGCTCAGCCCCAGCATTTT. Amino acid sequence: CASRLALSNESAQPQHF. The rearrangement joins TRBV12-2 to TRBJ1-5. TRBV12-2 is described as a pseudogene. CDR3 length: 17 residues.

V is TRBV7-9 and J is TRBJ1-6, with TRBD1 matching 12 bases. V shed 5 bases, J shed 12 bases, and the junction held 17 bases outside the gene matches. This CDR3 is built from 18 residues. The germline V gene encodes CDR1 SEHNR and CDR2 FQNEAQ (reference sequence). The CDR3 here is CASSNRDRGPQGGIPLHF. The CDR3 DNA reads as TGTGCCAGCAGCAACCGGGACAGGGGGCCCCAGGGGGGGATACCCCTCCACTTT.

The chain carries TRBV28 and TRBJ2-7, with TRBD1 matching over 10 bases. Germline assignment: CDR1 MDHEN and CDR2 SYDVKM. V lost 5 bases to trimming and J lost 5 bases; unmatched junction nucleotides: 6. The CDR3 sequence is 14 residues long. CDR3 sequence reads: CASSHPDRGDEQYF. The CDR3, as DNA: TGTGCCAGCAGTCATCCGGACAGGGGGGACGAGCAGTACTTC.

The chain links TRBV19 to TRBJ1-2; 9 nucleotides match TRBD1. Germline trimming cut 3 bases from V and 3 bases from J; bases unmatched to any gene: 8. Germline-derived CDR1 and CDR2 are LNHDA and SQIVND (reference sequence). The CDR3 runs 16 residues. Here the CDR3 reads CASSMKQGASYYGYTF. The CDR3 DNA sequence: TGTGCCAGTAGTATGAAACAGGGGGCCTCGTACTATGGCTACACCTTC. Combining the CDR3 with reference TRBV19 and TRBJ1-2 gives the whole variable domain DGGITQSPKYLFRKEGQNVTLSCEQNLNHDAMYWYRQDPGQGLRLIYYSQIVNDFQKGDIAEGYSVSREKKESFPLTVTSAQKNPTAFYLCASSMKQGASYYGYTFGSGTRLTVV.

V and J are TRBV7-6 and TRBJ2-7; 9 nucleotides agree with TRBD1. V trimming: 7 bases; J trimming: 1 base; junction bases outside the gene matches: 14. This CDR3 comprises 17 residues. Germline V lookup: CDR1 SGHVS, CDR2 FNYEAQ. CDR3 DNA sequence: TGTGCCAGCATTTTCAAAGGACAGGGGCGAAAATCCTACGAGCAGTACTTC. It encodes CASIFKGQGRKSYEQYF.

The V and J genes are TRBV18 and TRBJ1-5; D not certain. Trimming took off 4 bases at V and 0 bases at J, with 7 bases between the two ends. The CDR3 extends over 14 amino acids. The germline gives CDR1 KGHSH, CDR2 LQKENI. CDR3 nucleotides: TGTGCCAGCTCACAGCAGGATAGCAATCAGCCCCAGCATTTT. Protein sequence: CASSQQDSNQPQHF.

To note about this clone: One junction end does not reproduce the germline sequence, and a read error may be involved. V usage is TRBV5-1 and J usage is TRBJ2-6; possibly TRBD1 for D (6 bases). The CDR3 covers 19 residues. Germline CDR1 SGHRS, CDR2 YFSETQ. The CDR3 protein is CASSGWTDRPLSRANVLTF. As DNA, the CDR3 is TGCGCCAGCAGCGGATGGACGGACAGACCTCTCTCTAGGGCCAACGTCCTGACTTTC. Together with reference TRBV5-1 and TRBJ2-6, the CDR3 gives the full variable domain: KAGVTQTPRYLIKTRGQQVTLSCSPISGHRSVSWYQQTPGQGLQFLFEYFSETQRNKGNFPGRFSGRQFSNSRSEMNVSTLELGDSALYLCASSGWTDRPLSRANVLTFGAGSRLTVL.

There are a few counts of this clone. J is TRBJ2-3 and V is TRBV9; D remains ambiguous. The V end lost 0 bases, the J end lost 3 bases, and 2 bases lay between the germline ends. The CDR3 sequence is 12 residues long. From germline, CDR1 is SGDLS and CDR2 YYNGEE. The DNA of the CDR3 is TGTGCCAGCAGCGTAGCAACAGATACGCAGTATTTT. Protein: CASSVATDTQYF.

This chain joins TRBV25-1 and TRBJ1-5; D unclear. This CDR3 contains 12 residues. Trimming shortened V by 8 bases and J by 2 bases, and 7 bases separated the two germline ends. Germline V gives CDR1 MGHDK, CDR2 SYGVNS. The CDR3 DNA reads TGTGCCAGCTCCTCGGGCAATCAGCCCCAGCATTTT. This codes for CASSSGNQPQHF.

This chain uses TRBV5-1 with TRBJ2-1; 9 nucleotides align to TRBD2. CDR3 length: 14 amino acids. Trimming cost V 2 bases and J 6 bases; bases outside gene matches: 3. CDR1 and CDR2 (germline): SGHRS, YFSETQ. The CDR3 bases are TGCGCCAGCAGCTTACCTAGCGGGACCAATGAGCAGTTCTTC. Translating gives CASSLPSGTNEQFF.

This rearrangement joins TRBV13 to TRBJ2-7; 9 bases are shared with TRBD1. This CDR3 region has 15 residues. The germline V gene has CDR1 PRHDT and CDR2 FYEKMQ (reference sequence). Unmatched junction bases numbered 5, after V lost 3 bases and J lost 2 bases. Written as DNA, the CDR3 is TGTGCCAGCAGCTTCCCGGGACAGGGTACCTACGAGCAGTACTTC. Encoded protein: CASSFPGQGTYEQYF.

The chain joins TRBV6-5 to TRBJ1-4; no clear D. The V and J ends lost 0 bases and 7 bases respectively, with 15 bases between them. This CDR3 is built from 16 residues. Germline V gene sequence: CDR1 MNHEY, CDR2 SVGAGI. The DNA for the CDR3 is TGTGCCAGCAGTTACTCGAGTTCAGCAGCGTCTGAAAAACTGTTTTTT. The encoded protein is CASSYSSSAASEKLFF.

The chain recombines TRBV29-1 with TRBJ1-3; unclear D gene. Per the germline V gene, CDR1 is SQVTM and CDR2 is ANQGSEA. The ends were cut back, 7 bases at V and 3 bases at J, with 13 bases in the middle. This CDR3 comprises 13 residues. The CDR3 sequence: CSASDSNGNTIYF. DNA for the CDR3: TGCAGCGCATCGGACTCAAATGGAAACACCATATATTTT.

V gene TRBV6-5 combines with J gene TRBJ2-2; D is uncertain. The CDR3 length is 14 residues. V gave up 2 bases and J gave up 5 bases, with 9 bases separating them. CDR1 MNHEY and CDR2 SVGAGI come from the germline V gene. The CDR3 DNA reads as TGTGCCAGCAGTTACAAACGAGAAACCGGGGAGCTGTTTTTT. This gives the protein CASSYKRETGELFF.

The gene calls are TRBV7-9 and TRBJ1-1, with a tentative D call TRBD1 (5 bases). Looked up from germline, CDR1 is SEHNR and CDR2 is FQNEAQ (reference sequence). The CDR3 has 14 amino acids. V was clipped by 2 bases and J by 3 bases, with 10 bases between them. The CDR3 DNA follows: TGTGCCAGCAGCTTAATCCAGGGTTACACTGAAGCTTTCTTT. Translating gives CASSLIQGYTEAFF.

This clone was recorded only once. The V and J genes are TRBV5-1 and TRBJ1-2, with 10 bases aligning to TRBD1. Germline lookup yields CDR1 SGHRS and CDR2 YFSETQ. V dropped 3 bases and J dropped 2; count of bases not matched to a gene: 4. CDR3 length: 15 amino acids. DNA of the CDR3: TGCGCCAGCAGCTACGGACAGGGGGGGAACTATGGCTACACCTTC. Translating gives CASSYGQGGNYGYTF.

The chain is built from TRBV5-1 and TRBJ1-4; TRBD1 might be the D (5 bases). The V gene lost 0 bases and the J gene lost 3 bases, with 9 bases spanning the gap. Per the germline V gene, CDR1 is SGHRS and CDR2 is YFSETQ. The CDR3 is 15 residues long. Here the CDR3 DNA reads TGCGCCAGCAGCTTGGCAGGGCGGCCTAATGAAAAACTGTTTTTT. It encodes CASSLAGRPNEKLFF.

The chain is built from TRBV9 and TRBJ2-5; 7 bases line up with TRBD2. Trimming cost V 0 bases and J 1 base; bases outside gene matches: 6. The CDR3 consists of 16 residues. Looked up from germline, CDR1 is SGDLS and CDR2 is YYNGEE. CDR3 sequence reads: CASSVGGGSFQETQYF. DNA for the CDR3: TGTGCCAGCAGCGTAGGTGGCGGGAGCTTCCAAGAGACCCAGTACTTC. The full variable domain, its missing parts supplied by reference TRBV9 and TRBJ2-5, is DSGVTQTPKHLITATGQRVTLRCSPRSGDLSVYWYQQSLDQGLQFLIQYYNGEERAKGNILERFSAQQFPDLHSELNLSSLELGDSALYFCASSVGGGSFQETQYFGPGTRLLVL.

The chain links TRBV7-9 to TRBJ2-7, with TRBD1 matching 9 bases. J gave up 4 bases and V 5 bases, and 3 bases lay outside the gene matches. Germline lookup yields CDR1 SEHNR and CDR2 FQNEAQ (reference sequence). The length of the CDR3 is 13 residues. The CDR3, as DNA: TGTGCCAGCAGCCCGACAGGGGGGTACGAGCAGTACTTC. Its protein is CASSPTGGYEQYF.

The chain joins TRBV9 to TRBJ1-1, with a weak D call TRBD1 (5 bases). CDR1 and CDR2 from the germline V gene are SGDLS and YYNGEE. V lost 3 bases and J 7 bases, leaving 10 bases between the germline ends. The CDR3 length is 12 residues. DNA of the CDR3: TGTGCCAGCAGCGCGGGGGGGGGTGAAGCTTTCTTT. This encodes CASSAGGGEAFF.

The V gene is TRBV11-1, the J gene TRBJ2-7; 8 bases are shared with TRBD2. After removal of 5 bases from V and 7 bases from J, the junction contained 7 bases not matched to a gene. The CDR3 consists of 13 residues. The V gene's germline CDR1 is SGHAT and CDR2 FQDESV (reference sequence). The DNA of the CDR3 is TGTGCCAGCAGCCCAGCGGGGGTGGAAGAGCAGTACTTC. Its protein is CASSPAGVEEQYF. The variable domain in full, completed from reference TRBV11-1 and TRBJ2-7, reads EAEVAQSPRYKITEKSQAVAFWCDPISGHATLYWYRQILGQGPELLVQFQDESVVDDSQLPKDRFSAERLKGVDSTLKIQPAELGDSAMYLCASSPAGVEEQYFGPGTRLTVT.

CDR3 amino acids: CASSSRDRVPSYEQYF. The CDR3, as DNA: TGTGCCAGCAGCTCTCGGGACAGGGTTCCCTCCTACGAGCAGTACTTC. The chain carries TRBV11-2 and TRBJ2-7; 9 bases are a match to TRBD1. Trimming at V came to 4 bases and at J to 0 bases, leaving 7 bases not matched to a gene. Looked up from germline, CDR1 is SGHAT and CDR2 is FQNNGV. The CDR3 consists of 16 residues.

The rearrangement links TRBV2 to TRBJ2-3, with 11 bases that match TRBD1. Germline lookup yields CDR1 SNHLY and CDR2 FYNNEI. This CDR3 has 15 amino acids. The V and J ends lost 7 bases and 3 bases, in that order; junction bases with no gene match: 6. CDR3 sequence (DNA): TGTGCCAGCAAAGGGACAGGGGGAAGGACAGATACGCAGTATTTT. Protein sequence: CASKGTGGRTDTQYF. The variable domain in full, completed from reference TRBV2 and TRBJ2-3, reads EPEVTQTPSHQVTQMGQEVILRCVPISNHLYFYWYRQILGQKVEFLVSFYNNEISEKSEIFDDQFSVERPDGSNFTLKIRSTKLEDSAMYFCASKGTGGRTDTQYFGPGTRLTVL.

This rearrangement joins TRBV27 to TRBJ1-5, with D unresolved. The CDR3 has 14 residues. Trimming shortened V by 6 bases and J by 7 bases, and 16 bases separated the two germline ends. Germline-derived CDR1 and CDR2 are MNHEY and SMNVEV (reference sequence). This CDR3 reads CASRKGAENQPQHF. CDR3 DNA sequence: TGTGCCAGCAGAAAAGGAGCCGAAAACCAGCCCCAGCATTTT.

The genes are TRBV27 and TRBJ2-1; 9 positions agree with TRBD1. The V gene end was trimmed by 5 bases and the J gene end by 7 bases; junction bases not matched to a gene: 6. Germline-derived CDR1 and CDR2 are MNHEY and SMNVEV (reference sequence). This CDR3 comprises 14 residues. CDR3 region: CASSAGTGINEQFF. The DNA of the CDR3 is TGTGCCAGCAGTGCGGGGACAGGGATTAATGAGCAGTTCTTC.

The chain joins TRBV19 to TRBJ2-5; 8 bases fit TRBD1. V was clipped by 4 bases and J by 4 bases; unmatched bases: 8. In germline, CDR1 is LNHDA, CDR2 SQIVND (reference sequence). The CDR3 covers 15 residues. The DNA for the CDR3 is TGTGCCAGTAGTACACAACCGACAGGGGCAGAGACCCAGTACTTC. This codes for CASSTQPTGAETQYF.

In this sample, this clone turned up once. V gene TRBV6-5 combines with J gene TRBJ2-1, with 7 bases matching TRBD1. Germline V lookup: CDR1 MNHEY, CDR2 SVGAGI. The trim removed 5 bases at V and 7 bases at J, leaving 5 bases unmatched. The CDR3 runs to 13 residues. CDR3 nucleotide sequence: TGTGCCAGCAGTACCCAGACAGGGAATGAGCAGTTCTTC. This gives the protein CASSTQTGNEQFF.

This clone was detected once. Because the CDR3's place on the DNA is in doubt, the DNA is left out and the CDR3 is given as listed by TCRdb. The rearrangement uses TRBV7-9 and TRBJ1-5; the table gives TRBD1 as D, unverified against the DNA. Germline lookup yields CDR1 SEHNR and CDR2 FQNEAQ (reference sequence). The CDR3 spans 14 amino acids, including both terminal residues. The CDR3 loop reads CASSLGASPGPSIF.

The chain uses TRBV30 and TRBJ1-4; D remains ambiguous. Trimming left V 2 bases short and J 7 bases short, with 8 bases between. This CDR3 comprises 12 residues. Germline V lookup: CDR1 GTSNPN, CDR2 SVGIG (reference sequence). CDR3 protein: CAWSTAAEKLFF. The CDR3 DNA sequence: TGTGCCTGGAGTACGGCGGCTGAAAAACTGTTTTTT.